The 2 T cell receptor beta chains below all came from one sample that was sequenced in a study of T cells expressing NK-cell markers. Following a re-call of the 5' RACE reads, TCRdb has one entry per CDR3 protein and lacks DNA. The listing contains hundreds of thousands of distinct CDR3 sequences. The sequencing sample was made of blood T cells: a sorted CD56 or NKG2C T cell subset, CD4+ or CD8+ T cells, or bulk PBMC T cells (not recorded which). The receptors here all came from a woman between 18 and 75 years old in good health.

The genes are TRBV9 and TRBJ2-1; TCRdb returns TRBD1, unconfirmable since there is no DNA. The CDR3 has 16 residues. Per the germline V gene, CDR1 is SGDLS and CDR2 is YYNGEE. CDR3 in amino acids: CASSVVGASSYNEQFF.

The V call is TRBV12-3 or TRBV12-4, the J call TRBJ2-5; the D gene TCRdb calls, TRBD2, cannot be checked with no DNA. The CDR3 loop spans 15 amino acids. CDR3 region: CASRGGRVVQETQYF.